This T cell receptor (beta chain) emerged from a study of blood T cells in healthy people across ages. J was trimmed by 4 bases and V by 1 base; bases with no gene match: 7. The CDR3 spans 16 residues. Germline V gives CDR1 SEHNR, CDR2 FQNEAQ (reference sequence). The second PCR ran about 6 to 12 cycles with a sample-barcoded 5' primer and J-beta primers. One entry per CDR3 protein results from TCRdb running MiXCR on the 5' RACE reads. Of some 860,000 distinct CDR3 sequences listed, approximately 53% are singletons. The source of this sequence is a man aged 35 to 55 in good health. The specimen was blood. This sequence joins TRBV7-9 and TRBJ2-7, with 10 bases identical to TRBD1. In nucleotides, the CDR3 is TGTGCCAGCAGCTTAGTCGGGGGACAGGGGTTTTACGAGCAGTACTTC. Protein product: CASSLVGGQGFYEQYF.